This record looks at one T cell receptor beta chain sequence and its context. This record comes from a study of graft-versus-host responses after intestinal transplantation. Study-wide results and limits: Some GvH clones were seen earlier in gut or blood, suggesting intestinal origin. Levels of circulating GvH clones at their peak were associated with early post-transplant HvG declines.

After the reaction, proliferating CFSE-low CD3+CD4+ and CD3+CD8+ responders were sorted. The CDR3 contains 17 residues. The germline V gene encodes CDR1 SGHNT and CDR2 YYREEE (reference sequence). Trimming took off 4 bases at V and 2 bases at J, with 19 bases between the two ends. Produced via immunoSEQ multiplex PCR; TCRdb's table is partial and in-frame only. The profile shows fewer than 25,000 clones, 55% to 65% of them singletons. This chain joins TRBV5-4 and TRBJ1-3; D may be TRBD1 (6 bases). Specimen: alloreactive CD4+ T cells from a mixed lymphocyte reaction culture, collected before intestinal transplant. As to subset: CFSE-low proliferating T cells sorted from roughly six-day pre-transplant mixed lymphocyte reaction (GvH or HvG direction). This receptor was taken from a human patient who received an intestinal transplant. Written as DNA, the CDR3 is TGTGCCAGCAGCCCGGGGGGGGGCAGATGGGCTGGAAACACCATATATTTT. It encodes CASSPGGGRWAGNTIYF.